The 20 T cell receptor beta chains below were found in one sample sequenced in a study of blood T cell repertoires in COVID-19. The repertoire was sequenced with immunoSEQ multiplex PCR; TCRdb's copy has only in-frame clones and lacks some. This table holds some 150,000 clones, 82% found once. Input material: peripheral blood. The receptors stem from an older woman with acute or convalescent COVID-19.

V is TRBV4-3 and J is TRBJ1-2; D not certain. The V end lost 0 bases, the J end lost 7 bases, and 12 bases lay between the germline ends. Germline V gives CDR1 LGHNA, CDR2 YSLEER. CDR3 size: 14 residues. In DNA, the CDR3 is TGCGCCAGCAGCCAAGACCTGGGCAGTGCTGGCTACACCTTC. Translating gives CASSQDLGSAGYTF.

This CDR3 is CAISDSGLSTDTQYF. The CDR3 coding sequence is TGTGCCATCAGTGATAGTGGACTTTCCACAGATACGCAGTATTTT. The V gene is TRBV10-3, the J gene TRBJ2-3; tentative D call: TRBD2 (5 bases). V shed 3 bases and J shed 2 bases, with 12 bases lying between them. Germline assignment: CDR1 ENHRY and CDR2 SYGVKD. CDR3 length: 15 residues.

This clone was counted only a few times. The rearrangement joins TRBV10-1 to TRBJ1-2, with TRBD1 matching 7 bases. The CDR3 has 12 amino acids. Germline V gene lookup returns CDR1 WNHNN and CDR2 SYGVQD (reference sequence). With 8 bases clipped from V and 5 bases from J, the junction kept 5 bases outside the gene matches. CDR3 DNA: TGCGCCAGCGAGGGACAGATATATGGCTACACCTTC. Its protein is CASEGQIYGYTF.

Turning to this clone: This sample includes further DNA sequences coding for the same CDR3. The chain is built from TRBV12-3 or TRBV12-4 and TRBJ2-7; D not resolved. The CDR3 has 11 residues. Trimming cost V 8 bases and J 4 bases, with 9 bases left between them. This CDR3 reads CASSFRYEQYF. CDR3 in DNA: TGTGCCAGCTCCTTCAGGTACGAGCAGTACTTC.

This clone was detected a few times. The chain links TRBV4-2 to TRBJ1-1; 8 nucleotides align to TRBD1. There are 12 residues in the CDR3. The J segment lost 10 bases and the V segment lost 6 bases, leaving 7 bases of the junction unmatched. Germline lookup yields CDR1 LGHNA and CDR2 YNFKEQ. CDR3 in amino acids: CASSPDRVSAFF. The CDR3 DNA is TGTGCCAGCAGTCCGGACAGGGTCTCAGCTTTCTTT.

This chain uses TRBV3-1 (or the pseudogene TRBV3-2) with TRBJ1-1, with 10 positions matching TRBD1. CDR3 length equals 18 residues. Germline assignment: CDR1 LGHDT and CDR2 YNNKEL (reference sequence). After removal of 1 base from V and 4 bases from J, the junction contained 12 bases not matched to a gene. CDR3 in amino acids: CASSQGIRDRGLPTEAFF. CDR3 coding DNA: TGTGCCAGCAGCCAAGGTATCCGGGACAGGGGCCTGCCCACTGAAGCTTTCTTT.

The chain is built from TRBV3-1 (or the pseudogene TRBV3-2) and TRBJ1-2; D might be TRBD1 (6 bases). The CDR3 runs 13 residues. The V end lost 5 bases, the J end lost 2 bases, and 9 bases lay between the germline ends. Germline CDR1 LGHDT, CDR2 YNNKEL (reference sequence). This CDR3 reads CASSKGGNYGYTF. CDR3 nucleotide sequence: TGTGCCAGCAGCAAGGGGGGGAACTATGGCTACACCTTC.

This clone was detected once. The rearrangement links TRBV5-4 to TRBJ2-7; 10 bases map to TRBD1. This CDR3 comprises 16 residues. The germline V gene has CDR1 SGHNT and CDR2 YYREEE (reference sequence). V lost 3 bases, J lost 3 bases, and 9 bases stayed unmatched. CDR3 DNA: TGTGCCAGCAGCTCATTTCCCGGGACAGGGGACTACGAGCAGTACTTC. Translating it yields CASSSFPGTGDYEQYF.

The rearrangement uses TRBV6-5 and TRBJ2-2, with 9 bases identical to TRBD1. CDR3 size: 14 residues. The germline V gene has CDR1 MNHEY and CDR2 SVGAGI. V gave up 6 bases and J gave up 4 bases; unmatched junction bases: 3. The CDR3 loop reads CASSGTGPTGELFF. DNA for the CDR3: TGTGCCAGCAGCGGGACAGGGCCCACCGGGGAGCTGTTTTTT.

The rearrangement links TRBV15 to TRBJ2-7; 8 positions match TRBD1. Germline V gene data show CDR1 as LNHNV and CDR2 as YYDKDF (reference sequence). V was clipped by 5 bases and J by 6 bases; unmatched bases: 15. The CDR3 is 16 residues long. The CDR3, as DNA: TGTGCCACCAGCCTCCTCAAAGGACAGGGACCACCCGAGCAGTACTTC. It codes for CATSLLKGQGPPEQYF. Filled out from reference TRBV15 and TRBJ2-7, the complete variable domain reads DAMVIQNPRYQVTQFGKPVTLSCSQTLNHNVMYWYQQKSSQAPKLLFHYYDKDFNNEADTPDNFQSRRPNTSFCFLDIRSPGLGDTAMYLCATSLLKGQGPPEQYFGPGTRLTVT.

CDR3 protein: CASRGQGDGEQFF. CDR3 nucleotide sequence: TGTGCCAGCAGGGGACAGGGGGACGGTGAGCAGTTCTTC. The chain has TRBV2 and TRBJ2-1; 11 bases fit TRBD1. Germline assignment: CDR1 SNHLY and CDR2 FYNNEI. Trimming cost V 6 bases and J 9 bases; bases outside gene matches: 4. The CDR3 sequence is 13 residues long.

The CDR3 DNA follows: TGTGCTAGTGGTTTGGTACAAGGGGGAACCGGGGAGCTGTTTTTT. Amino acid sequence: CASGLVQGGTGELFF. This chain connects TRBV12-5 to TRBJ2-2; D might be TRBD1 (6 bases). Germline V CDR1 and CDR2: LGHNT, FRNRAP. The V gene lost 0 bases and the J gene lost 5 bases, with 10 bases spanning the gap. This CDR3 is 15 amino acids long.

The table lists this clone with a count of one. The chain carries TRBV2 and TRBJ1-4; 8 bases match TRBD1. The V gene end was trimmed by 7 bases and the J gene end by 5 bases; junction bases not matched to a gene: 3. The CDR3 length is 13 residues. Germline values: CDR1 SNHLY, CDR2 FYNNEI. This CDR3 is CASMTGVNEKLFF. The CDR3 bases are TGTGCCAGCATGACAGGGGTCAATGAAAAACTGTTTTTT.

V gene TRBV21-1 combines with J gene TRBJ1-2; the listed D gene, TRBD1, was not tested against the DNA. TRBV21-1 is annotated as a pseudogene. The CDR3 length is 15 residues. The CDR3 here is CASSPRGQGSRGYTF. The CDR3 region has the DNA TGTGCCAGCAGCCCTCGCGGACAGGGGTCTAGAGGCTACACCTTC.

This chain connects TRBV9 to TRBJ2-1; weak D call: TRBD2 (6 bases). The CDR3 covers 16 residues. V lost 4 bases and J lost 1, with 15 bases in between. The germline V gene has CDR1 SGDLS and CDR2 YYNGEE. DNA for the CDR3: TGTGCCAGCAGCCTGAATGGAGGGGTTTCCTACAATGAGCAGTTCTTC. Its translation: CASSLNGGVSYNEQFF.

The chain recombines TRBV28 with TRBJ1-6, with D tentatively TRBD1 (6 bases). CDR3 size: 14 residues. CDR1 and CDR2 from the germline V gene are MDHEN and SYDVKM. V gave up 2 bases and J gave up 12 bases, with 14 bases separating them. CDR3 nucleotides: TGTGCCAGCAGTTTAGGGGGCAGGTTGGGACCCCTCCACTTT. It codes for CASSLGGRLGPLHF. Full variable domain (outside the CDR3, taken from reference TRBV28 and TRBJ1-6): DVKVTQSSRYLVKRTGEKVFLECVQDMDHENMFWYRQDPGLGLRLIYFSYDVKMKEKGDIPEGYSVSREKKERFSLILESASTNQTSMYLCASSLGGRLGPLHFGNGTRLTVT.

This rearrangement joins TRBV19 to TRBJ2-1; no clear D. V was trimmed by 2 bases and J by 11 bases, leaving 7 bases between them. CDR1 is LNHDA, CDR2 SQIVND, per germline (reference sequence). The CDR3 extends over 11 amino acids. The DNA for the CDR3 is TGTGCCAGTAGTATAACGGAGAAGCAGTTCTTC. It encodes CASSITEKQFF. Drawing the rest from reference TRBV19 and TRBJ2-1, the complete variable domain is DGGITQSPKYLFRKEGQNVTLSCEQNLNHDAMYWYRQDPGQGLRLIYYSQIVNDFQKGDIAEGYSVSREKKESFPLTVTSAQKNPTAFYLCASSITEKQFFGPGTRLTVL.

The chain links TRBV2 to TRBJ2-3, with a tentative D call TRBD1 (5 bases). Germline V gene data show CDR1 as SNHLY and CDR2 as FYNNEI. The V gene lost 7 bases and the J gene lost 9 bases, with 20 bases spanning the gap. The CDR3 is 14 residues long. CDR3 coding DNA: TGTGCCAGCACCTACCAAACGGACATAGCCACGCAGTATTTT. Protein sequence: CASTYQTDIATQYF. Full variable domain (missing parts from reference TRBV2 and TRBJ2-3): EPEVTQTPSHQVTQMGQEVILRCVPISNHLYFYWYRQILGQKVEFLVSFYNNEISEKSEIFDDQFSVERPDGSNFTLKIRSTKLEDSAMYFCASTYQTDIATQYFGPGTRLTVL.

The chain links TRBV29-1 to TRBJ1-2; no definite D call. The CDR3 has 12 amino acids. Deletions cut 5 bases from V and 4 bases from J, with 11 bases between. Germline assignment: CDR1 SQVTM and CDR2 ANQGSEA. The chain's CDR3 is CSVPDGLYGYTF. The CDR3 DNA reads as TGCAGCGTTCCGGACGGACTCTATGGCTACACCTTC.

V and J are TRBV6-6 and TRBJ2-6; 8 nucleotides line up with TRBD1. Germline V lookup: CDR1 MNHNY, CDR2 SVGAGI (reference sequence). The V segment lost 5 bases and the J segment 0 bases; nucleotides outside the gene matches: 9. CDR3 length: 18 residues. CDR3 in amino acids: CASSQTGTGFSGANVLTF. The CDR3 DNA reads TGTGCCAGCAGTCAGACCGGGACAGGATTCTCTGGGGCCAACGTCCTGACTTTC.